A single TCR beta chain is shown here with its context. Its antigen is currently unknown. These data belong to a study of CD8 T cells in Susac syndrome. With 4 bases removed from V and 0 bases from J, the gap between germline ends came to 13 bases. This CDR3 comprises 15 residues. Per the germline V gene, CDR1 is SGDLS and CDR2 is YYNGEE. Study conclusions and caveats: The relatively small number of individuals in the TCR sequencing and HLA analysis was acknowledged by the study.

With random hexamers, reverse transcription was performed on about 0.5 to 1 ug of RNA. By means of immunoSEQ multiplex PCR, TCR beta CDR3 spanning 54 Vbeta and 13 Jbeta underwent amplification. TCRdb re-called the immunoSEQ multiplex PCR reads through MiXCR, storing one row per CDR3 protein. Of 330,000 or so distinct CDR3 sequences detected, over 75% appear once; the ten largest clones hold approximately 0.2%. The sequence was obtained from a human donor with multiple sclerosis. The chain links TRBV9 to TRBJ1-1; D unresolved. Sequencing was performed on CD8+ T cells from PBMCs. CDR3 coding DNA: TGTGCCAGCAGCCCCCGGGCAGTTTTGAACACTGAAGCTTTCTTT. Residues: CASSPRAVLNTEAFF.